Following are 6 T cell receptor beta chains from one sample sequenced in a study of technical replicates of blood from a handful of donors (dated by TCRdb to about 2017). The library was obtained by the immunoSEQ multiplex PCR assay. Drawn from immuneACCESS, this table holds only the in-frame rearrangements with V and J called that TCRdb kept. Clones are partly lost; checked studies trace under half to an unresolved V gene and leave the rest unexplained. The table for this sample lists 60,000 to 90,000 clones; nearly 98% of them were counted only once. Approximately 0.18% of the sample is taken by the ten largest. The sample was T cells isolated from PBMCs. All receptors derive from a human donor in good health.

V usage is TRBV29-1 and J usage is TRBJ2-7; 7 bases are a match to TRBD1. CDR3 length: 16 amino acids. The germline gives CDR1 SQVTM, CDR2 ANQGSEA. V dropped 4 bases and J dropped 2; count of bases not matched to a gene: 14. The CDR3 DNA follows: TGCAGCGTTGTACAAGGGGGCGCACAGCTCCCCTACGAGCAGTACTTC. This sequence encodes CSVVQGGAQLPYEQYF.

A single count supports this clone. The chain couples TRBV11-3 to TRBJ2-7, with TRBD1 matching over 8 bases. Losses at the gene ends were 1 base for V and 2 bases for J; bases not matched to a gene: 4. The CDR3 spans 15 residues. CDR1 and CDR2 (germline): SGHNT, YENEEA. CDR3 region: CASSLGGQVTYEQYF. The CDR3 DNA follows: TGTGCCAGCAGCTTAGGGGGACAGGTGACCTACGAGCAGTACTTC.

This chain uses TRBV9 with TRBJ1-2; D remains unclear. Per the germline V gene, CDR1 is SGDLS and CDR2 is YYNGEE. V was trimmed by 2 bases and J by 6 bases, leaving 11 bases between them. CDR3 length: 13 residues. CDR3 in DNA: TGTGCCAGCAGCGTCAGCGGGGTTGATGGCTACACCTTC. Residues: CASSVSGVDGYTF.

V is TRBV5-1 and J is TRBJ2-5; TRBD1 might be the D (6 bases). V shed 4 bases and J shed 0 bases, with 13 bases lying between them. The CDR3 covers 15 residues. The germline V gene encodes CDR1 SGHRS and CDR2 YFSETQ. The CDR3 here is CASSLRGLDQETQYF. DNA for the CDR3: TGCGCCAGCAGCCTTAGGGGGTTGGACCAAGAGACCCAGTACTTC.

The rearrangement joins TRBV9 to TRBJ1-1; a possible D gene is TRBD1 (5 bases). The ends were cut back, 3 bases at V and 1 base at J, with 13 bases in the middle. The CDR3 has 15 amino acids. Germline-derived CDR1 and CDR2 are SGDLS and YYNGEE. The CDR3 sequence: CASSGGETANTEAFF. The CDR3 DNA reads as TGTGCCAGCAGCGGGGGGGAGACGGCGAACACTGAAGCTTTCTTT.

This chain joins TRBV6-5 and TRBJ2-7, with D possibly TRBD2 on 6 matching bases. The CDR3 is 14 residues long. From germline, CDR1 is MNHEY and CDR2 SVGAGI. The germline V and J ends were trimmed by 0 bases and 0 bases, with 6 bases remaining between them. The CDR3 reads CASSYSSGSYEQYF. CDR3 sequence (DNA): TGTGCCAGCAGTTACTCTAGCGGCTCCTACGAGCAGTACTTC.